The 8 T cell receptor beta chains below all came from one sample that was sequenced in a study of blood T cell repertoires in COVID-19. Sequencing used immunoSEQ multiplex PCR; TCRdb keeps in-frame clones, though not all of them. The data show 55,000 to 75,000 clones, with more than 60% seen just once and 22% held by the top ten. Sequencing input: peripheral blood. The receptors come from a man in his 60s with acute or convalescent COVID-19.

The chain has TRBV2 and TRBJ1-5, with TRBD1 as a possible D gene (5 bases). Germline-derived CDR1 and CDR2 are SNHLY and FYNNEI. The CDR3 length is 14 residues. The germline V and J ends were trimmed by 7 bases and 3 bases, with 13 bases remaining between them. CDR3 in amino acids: CASNGAGYNQPQHF. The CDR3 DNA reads TGTGCCAGCAATGGGGCAGGGTACAATCAGCCCCAGCATTTT.

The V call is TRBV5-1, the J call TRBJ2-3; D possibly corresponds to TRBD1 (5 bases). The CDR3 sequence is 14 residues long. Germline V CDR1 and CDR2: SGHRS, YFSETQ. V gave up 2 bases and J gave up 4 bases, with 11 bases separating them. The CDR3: CASSFRQGADTQYF. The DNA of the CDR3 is TGCGCCAGCAGCTTTAGGCAGGGTGCAGATACGCAGTATTTT.

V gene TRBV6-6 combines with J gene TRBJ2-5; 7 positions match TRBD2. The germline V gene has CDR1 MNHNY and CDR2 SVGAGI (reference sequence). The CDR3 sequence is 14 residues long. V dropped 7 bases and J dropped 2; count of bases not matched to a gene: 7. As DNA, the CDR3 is TGTGCCAGCACTCAAAGCGGGGCTCAAGAGACCCAGTACTTC. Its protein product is CASTQSGAQETQYF.

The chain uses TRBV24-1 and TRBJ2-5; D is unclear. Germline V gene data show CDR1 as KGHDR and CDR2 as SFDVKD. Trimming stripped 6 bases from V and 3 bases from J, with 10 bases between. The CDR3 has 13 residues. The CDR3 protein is CATSYSFEETQYF. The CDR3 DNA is TGTGCCACCAGTTACAGTTTTGAAGAGACCCAGTACTTC.

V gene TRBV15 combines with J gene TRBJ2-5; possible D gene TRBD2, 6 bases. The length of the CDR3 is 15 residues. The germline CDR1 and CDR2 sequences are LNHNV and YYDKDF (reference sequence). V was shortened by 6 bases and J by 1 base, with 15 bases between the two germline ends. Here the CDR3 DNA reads TGTGCCACCAGAGTTTTTAGCGGTCCCCAAGAGACCCAGTACTTC. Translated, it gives CATRVFSGPQETQYF.

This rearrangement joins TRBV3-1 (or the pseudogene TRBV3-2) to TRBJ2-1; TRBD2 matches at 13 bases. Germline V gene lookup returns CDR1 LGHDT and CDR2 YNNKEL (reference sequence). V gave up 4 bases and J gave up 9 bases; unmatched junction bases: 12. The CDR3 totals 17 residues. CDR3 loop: CASSLLITSGRAGEQFF. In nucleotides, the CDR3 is TGTGCCAGCAGCCTCTTAATTACTAGCGGGAGGGCCGGTGAGCAGTTCTTC.

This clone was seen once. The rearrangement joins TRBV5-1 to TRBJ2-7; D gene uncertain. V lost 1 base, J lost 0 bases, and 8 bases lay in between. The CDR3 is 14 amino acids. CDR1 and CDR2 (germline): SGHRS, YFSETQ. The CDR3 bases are TGCGCCAGCAGCTTGAATACTGGCTCCTACGAGCAGTACGTC. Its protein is CASSLNTGSYEQYV.

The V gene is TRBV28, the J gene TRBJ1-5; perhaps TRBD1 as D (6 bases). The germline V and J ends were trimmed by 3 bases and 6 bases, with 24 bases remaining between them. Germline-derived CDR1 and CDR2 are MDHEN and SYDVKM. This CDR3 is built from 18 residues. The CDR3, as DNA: TGTGCCAGCAGTTTCGATTACAGGGTGCCCCGCGTAGGTCAGCCCCAGCATTTT. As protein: CASSFDYRVPRVGQPQHF.